The rows below give T cell receptor beta chains drawn from one sample of a study of blood T cell repertoires in COVID-19. Measured with immunoSEQ multiplex PCR; TCRdb has only the in-frame clones, and not every one. The table records about 190,000 clones, approximately 89% of them present only once. The sample consisted of peripheral blood. These receptors came from a woman aged 30 to 39 with acute or convalescent COVID-19. CDR3s include the opening cysteine and the closing phenylalanine or tryptophan. Fields, in order: V gene, D gene, clone size, J gene, CDR3 protein, CDR3 DNA. A D gene is named only where the DNA matches it firmly. Not all rows give a size; the values are once, few, many and, for expanded clones, a class.

TRBV2	TRBD1	NA	TRBJ1-3	CASMTGGAGNTIYF	TGTGCCAGCATGACAGGGGGCGCTGGAAACACCATATATTTT
TRBV5-1	TRBD1	NA	TRBJ2-1	CASSFGTGSNEQFF	TGCGCCAGCAGCTTCGGGACAGGGAGTAATGAGCAGTTCTTC
TRBV12-5	NA	NA	TRBJ2-7	CASDLFGATYEQYF	TGTGCTAGTGACCTGTTTGGGGCAACCTACGAGCAGTACTTC
TRBV7-8	NA	NA	TRBJ1-6	CASSLEGDSPLHF	TGTGCCAGCAGCTTAGAAGGGGATTCACCCCTCCACTTT
TRBV19	TRBD2	NA	TRBJ2-3	CASRASGRADTQYF	TGTGCCAGTAGGGCTAGCGGGAGGGCAGATACGCAGTATTTT
TRBV3-1/TRBV3-2	NA	few	TRBJ1-4	CASSRLGTLNEKLFF	TGTGCCAGCAGCCGTCTCGGGACTCTTAATGAAAAACTGTTTTTT
TRBV29-1	TRBD1	NA	TRBJ2-5	CSVGRDRGETQYF	TGCAGCGTCGGTCGGGACAGGGGGGAGACCCAGTACTTC
TRBV5-4	NA	NA	TRBJ1-1	CASSVGAEIGAFF	TGTGCCAGCAGCGTGGGCGCGGAAATCGGAGCTTTCTTT
TRBV28	NA	NA	TRBJ1-2	CASSSGSLNYGYTF	TGTGCCAGCTCGTCCGGGAGCCTTAACTATGGCTACACCTTC
TRBV7-2	TRBD1	NA	TRBJ1-6	CASRPTGDNSPLHF	TGTGCCAGCAGGCCTACAGGGGATAATTCACCCCTCCACTTT
TRBV19	NA	NA	TRBJ2-1	CASSDPNYARHEQFF	TGTGCCAGTAGTGACCCCAACTACGCTAGGCATGAGCAGTTCTTC
TRBV19	TRBD2	NA	TRBJ2-3	CASSLERGFTDTQYF	TGTGCCAGTAGTCTTGAGCGGGGGTTCACAGATACGCAGTATTTT
TRBV7-2	TRBD2	once	TRBJ2-3	CASSLDAGAGDTQYF	TGTGCCAGCAGCTTAGATGCGGGAGCGGGAGATACGCAGTATTTT
TRBV18	NA	few	TRBJ1-2	CASSPDTTANYGYTF	TGTGCCAGCTCACCCGACACCACTGCTAACTATGGCTACACCTTC
TRBV4-2	TRBD2	NA	TRBJ2-7	CASSQGGGSDYEQYF	TGTGCCAGCAGCCAAGGTGGCGGGAGCGACTACGAGCAGTACTTC
TRBV5-1	NA	NA	TRBJ2-7	CASSQDLLIYEQYF	TGCGCCAGCAGCCAGGACTTGCTGATCTACGAGCAGTACTTC
TRBV2	NA	NA	TRBJ2-7	CASTGHRYEQYF	TGTGCCAGCACTGGACACAGATACGAGCAGTACTTC
TRBV6-6	NA	NA	TRBJ2-5	CASSSGETQYF	TGTGCCAGCAGTTCAGGGGAGACCCAGTACTTC
TRBV6-5	NA	NA	TRBJ2-7	CASSYGGTGDEQYF	TGTGCCAGCAGTTACGGCGGGACCGGAGACGAGCAGTACTTC
TRBV6-5	NA	NA	TRBJ1-1	CASSRGAFTEAFF	TGTGCCAGCTCACGGGGGGCTTTCACTGAAGCTTTCTTT
TRBV27	NA	NA	TRBJ2-1	CASSGSPGVVEQFF	TGTGCCAGCAGCGGGAGCCCTGGGGTGGTTGAGCAGTTCTTC
TRBV6-5	TRBD2	NA	TRBJ2-7	CASRALGGRIYEQYF	TGTGCCAGCAGGGCCTTGGGCGGGAGGATCTACGAGCAGTACTTC
TRBV2	TRBD2	once	TRBJ2-1	CATAREGSYNEQFF	TGTGCCACCGCGCGGGAGGGCTCCTACAATGAGCAGTTCTTC
TRBV27	NA	NA	TRBJ1-5	CASSSGDQPQHF	TGTGCCAGCAGTTCGGGGGATCAGCCCCAGCATTTT